This T cell receptor (beta chain) was identified in a study of blood T cell repertoires in COVID-19. Study at large: Sample material is recorded as cDNA or gDNA derived from T cells, B-cell-depleted T cells, or PBMCs.

Followed over time, Seattle patients had been enrolled while infection was active. V gave up 4 bases and J gave up 2 bases, with 11 bases separating them. CDR1 is SGHDN, CDR2 FVKESK, per germline. This CDR3 is built from 14 residues. Per the original methods: Researchers report that nucleated cell counts were estimated from reference gene primer amplification. The method was immunoSEQ multiplex PCR; TCRdb's version includes in-frame clones alone and lacks a portion of them. From that table come the V and J calls and clone size; the DNA was used to work out D and trimming. The sample has 190,000 or so clones, 85% seen once; the top ten hold around 0.93%.

This chain uses TRBV14 with TRBJ2-5; perhaps TRBD2 as D (6 bases). The sequence came from a man aged 55 to 70 with COVID-19, enrolled during active disease. What was sequenced was peripheral blood. In DNA, the CDR3 is TGTGCCAGCAGCCGATGGGGGGAACAAGAGACCCAGTACTTC. This translates into CASSRWGEQETQYF. Full variable domain (remainder filled in from reference TRBV14 and TRBJ2-5): EAGVTQFPSHSVIEKGQTVTLRCDPISGHDNLYWYRRVMGKEIKFLLHFVKESKQDESGMPNNRFLAERTGGTYSTLKVQPAELEDSGVYFCASSRWGEQETQYFGPGTRLLVL.